These 3 T cell receptor beta chains were all obtained from the same sample, sequenced in a study of PD-L1 blockade in urothelial cancer. Data came from immunoSEQ multiplex PCR; TCRdb stores just in-frame clones and leaves some out. Of roughly 100,000 clones in the sample, 80% to 90% were seen once. Time point of the sample: pretreatment peripheral blood. The sequencing used PBMCs, collected around atezolizumab (anti-PD-L1) treatment. The origin of the receptors is a woman of 80 years or more with urothelial cancer.

The rearrangement links TRBV5-1 to TRBJ2-7, with D possibly matching TRBD1 (5 bases). V gave up 3 bases and J gave up 5 bases, with 21 bases separating them. The CDR3 spans 16 residues. Germline V CDR1 and CDR2: SGHRS, YFSETQ. The CDR3 bases are TGCGCCAGCAGCTACCTGGGCGGTTCACAGGTCCACGAGCAGTACTTC. This encodes CASSYLGGSQVHEQYF.

This clone was counted between two and nine times. The chain is built from TRBV9 and TRBJ1-5; no clear D. This CDR3 is 13 amino acids long. Between the trimmed V and J ends, which lost 0 bases and 7 bases, there was a span of 8 bases. Germline CDR1 and CDR2: SGDLS and YYNGEE. The CDR3 reads CASSVATGQPQHF. For the CDR3, the DNA is TGTGCCAGCAGCGTAGCTACCGGGCAGCCCCAGCATTTT.

The V gene is TRBV5-1, the J gene TRBJ2-2; TRBD1 is a possible D gene (5 bases). V lost 6 bases to trimming and J lost 0 bases, with 15 bases between them. The CDR3 is made up of 16 amino acids. CDR1 is SGHRS, CDR2 YFSETQ, per germline. CDR3 DNA sequence: TGCGCCAGCACCCAACAGGCACACGCGAACACCGGGGAGCTGTTTTTT. Its protein product is CASTQQAHANTGELFF.